These T cell receptor beta chains were read from a single sample in a study of blood T cell repertoires in COVID-19. Method: immunoSEQ multiplex PCR; TCRdb's copy keeps in-frame clones and lacks some. Of 45,000 to 55,000 clones detected, approximately 70% appear once; the ten largest clones hold just under 9%. The specimen sequenced was peripheral blood. These receptors came from a woman aged 70-85 years with acute or convalescent COVID-19. Each CDR3 is given with its conserved first and last residue. The D gene is left open where the match is weak. Only part of the rows carry a size: once, few, many, or a class if the clone is expanded.

V gene: TRBV3-1/TRBV3-2; J gene: TRBJ2-3; D gene: TRBD2; clone size: -; CDR3 DNA: TGTGCCAGCAGCCATCGCCTAGCGGGGGGGCGTACAGATACGCAGTATTTT; CDR3 protein: CASSHRLAGGRTDTQYF
V gene: TRBV7-2; J gene: TRBJ2-2; D gene: -; clone size: -; CDR3 DNA: TGTGCCAGCAGCCCCGGTAGTGACAGCGCTAGCACCGGGGAGCTGTTTTTT; CDR3 protein: CASSPGSDSASTGELFF
V gene: TRBV27; J gene: TRBJ2-3; D gene: TRBD2; clone size: -; CDR3 DNA: TGTGCCAGCGGGTCGGGGGGGCGGTTTGCGCAGTATTTT; CDR3 protein: CASGSGGRFAQYF
V gene: TRBV19; J gene: TRBJ2-2; D gene: -; clone size: -; CDR3 DNA: TGTGCCAGTAGCACCGTACAATTCGGGGAGCTGTTTTTT; CDR3 protein: CASSTVQFGELFF
V gene: TRBV3-1/TRBV3-2; J gene: TRBJ1-1; D gene: -; clone size: -; CDR3 DNA: TGTGCCAGCAGCCCCAGTTCCATGAACACTGAAGCTTTCTTT; CDR3 protein: CASSPSSMNTEAFF
V gene: TRBV2; J gene: TRBJ2-5; D gene: -; clone size: -; CDR3 DNA: TGTGCCAGCAGTTTAGACTACAACCAAGAGACCCAGTACTTC; CDR3 protein: CASSLDYNQETQYF
V gene: TRBV9; J gene: TRBJ2-5; D gene: TRBD2; clone size: few; CDR3 DNA: TGTGCCAGCAGCGTAGGACTAGCGGGGGGCCAAGAGACCCAGTACTTC; CDR3 protein: CASSVGLAGGQETQYF
V gene: TRBV5-1; J gene: TRBJ1-6; D gene: -; clone size: -; CDR3 DNA: TGCGCCAGCAGCTTGGGAGGGAGCTCCTATAATTCACCCCTCCACTTT; CDR3 protein: CASSLGGSSYNSPLHF
V gene: TRBV6-4; J gene: TRBJ2-1; D gene: TRBD2; clone size: -; CDR3 DNA: TGTGCCAGCAGTGACGATAGCGGGGCGTCCCAGGAGCAGTTCTTC; CDR3 protein: CASSDDSGASQEQFF
V gene: TRBV28; J gene: TRBJ2-3; D gene: -; clone size: -; CDR3 DNA: TGTGCCAGCAGCCTTCTCACCAGGGCAGATACGCAGTATTTT; CDR3 protein: CASSLLTRADTQYF
V gene: TRBV11-2; J gene: TRBJ1-6; D gene: -; clone size: -; CDR3 DNA: TGTGCCAGCAGCTTAGAGGGCTTCTCGGCACCCCTCCACTTT; CDR3 protein: CASSLEGFSAPLHF
V gene: TRBV5-1; J gene: TRBJ2-5; D gene: TRBD1; clone size: few; CDR3 DNA: TGCGCCAGCACCCTGACAGGGGAAGAGACCCAGTACTTC; CDR3 protein: CASTLTGEETQYF
V gene: TRBV5-6; J gene: TRBJ2-2; D gene: TRBD2; clone size: few; CDR3 DNA: TGTGCCAGCAGCTTGTTGGCGGGAGGGAACACCGGGGAGCTGTTTTTT; CDR3 protein: CASSLLAGGNTGELFF
V gene: TRBV9; J gene: TRBJ2-2; D gene: -; clone size: -; CDR3 DNA: TGTGCCAGCAGCGTAGAGGAGCGATGGAACACCGGGGAGCTGTTTTTT; CDR3 protein: CASSVEERWNTGELFF
V gene: TRBV5-1; J gene: TRBJ1-6; D gene: -; clone size: -; CDR3 DNA: TGCGCCAGCAGCTTGGGAACGGGTAATTCACCCCTCCACTTT; CDR3 protein: CASSLGTGNSPLHF
V gene: TRBV18; J gene: TRBJ2-7; D gene: -; clone size: -; CDR3 DNA: TGTGCCAGCTCACCACAGGGGGGGGATGTCTACGAGCAGTACTTC; CDR3 protein: CASSPQGGDVYEQYF
V gene: TRBV19; J gene: TRBJ1-6; D gene: -; clone size: few; CDR3 DNA: TGTGCCAGTACGGGGGGACAAATTAATTCACCCCTCCACTTT; CDR3 protein: CASTGGQINSPLHF
V gene: TRBV7-8; J gene: TRBJ1-5; D gene: -; clone size: -; CDR3 DNA: TGTGCCAGCAGCTTTTCGAGGGATCAGCCCCAGCATTTT; CDR3 protein: CASSFSRDQPQHF
V gene: TRBV2; J gene: TRBJ2-2; D gene: -; clone size: -; CDR3 DNA: TGTGCCAGCAGCGGGACTCCCTTGATAGGCGGGGAGCTGTTTTTT; CDR3 protein: CASSGTPLIGGELFF
V gene: TRBV19; J gene: TRBJ1-2; D gene: -; clone size: few; CDR3 DNA: TGTGCCAGTAGTATAATCCCCCCCACAGGAGACTATGGCTACACCTTC; CDR3 protein: CASSIIPPTGDYGYTF
V gene: TRBV24-1; J gene: TRBJ2-7; D gene: TRBD2; clone size: -; CDR3 DNA: TGTGCCACGTCCGGGACTAGCGGGGACTCTTCCTACGAGCAGTACTTC; CDR3 protein: CATSGTSGDSSYEQYF
V gene: TRBV10-2; J gene: TRBJ1-1; D gene: TRBD1; clone size: -; CDR3 DNA: TGCGCCAGCAGTGAGGTGGGGGTAGGACAGGCGGGGTTAACTGAAGCTTTCTTT; CDR3 protein: CASSEVGVGQAGLTEAFF
V gene: TRBV7-2; J gene: TRBJ1-6; D gene: -; clone size: -; CDR3 DNA: TGTGCCAGCAGCTTCTTGGGGCAAGGGTCACCCCTCCACTTT; CDR3 protein: CASSFLGQGSPLHF